This entry is about one TCR beta chain. Its antigen remains undetermined. Base quality data are lacking; no much larger clone is found one base away. TCRbeta CDR3 regions were profiled with the immunoSEQ Assay using bias-controlled multiplex PCR amplification of genomic DNA. In the authors' own workflow: To quantify the absolute abundance of each unique TCRbeta CDR3 region, the sequences were collapsed and filtered. Differential abundance was tested with a binomial (Fisher-equivalent) model and with a beta-binomial model adding time-dependent variance fitted from healthy donors. Any clone with fewer than 5 combined templates was excluded, and a clone was called differentially abundant if its Benjamini-Hochberg FDR was below 0.01. Using the form v = (b*log(k)+a)^2, the beta-binomial variance was modeled as a function of the total template count across the two samples. TCRdb re-hosts the immuneACCESS table, in-frame sequences only. Its copies lack some clones; in the studies checked, an unresolved V gene accounts for under half of them, and the cause for the rest is not known. From that table come the V and J calls and clone size; the DNA was used to work out D and trimming. This sample comprises under 85,000 clones, 80% to 85% of them detected only once. Of the sample, around 20% is held by the ten largest clones.

Sequences SQVTM (CDR1) and ANQGSEA (CDR2) are obtained from the germline V gene. Including cysteine and phenylalanine, the CDR3 has 18 amino acids. CDR3 DNA is the only sequence kept; it has 54 bases, read in frame from the first base. V is cut back by 4 bases and J by 4 bases, with 17 bases in the junction unmatched. No immune events such as infections were documented for the healthy donors during the collection period. To calibrate time-dependent variance in a beta-binomial model of T-cell clone differential abundance, blood repertoires from healthy donors were used as a training cohort. The training cohort comprised approximately ten healthy donors, 3 female and 7 male. The donors were between roughly 29 and 70 years old, with an average age of roughly 40 years. Whole blood was collected from each healthy donor at three time points spaced around 2 weeks apart and obtained from a commercial supplier. Genomic DNA was extracted from unsorted whole blood for immunosequencing.

The data were taken from a study of identifying expanded T cells in peripheral blood (dated by TCRdb to between 2019 and 2020). With respect to the entire study: Technical replicates were generated by sequencing separate aliquots of the same genomic DNA pool, and four replicates were compared pairwise. Beyond this particular receptor, the publication reports: The authors expected that over much longer intervals, such as months to years, biological variance in healthy repertoires might increase even further. In all healthy donors, the variance in clone template counts between samples taken roughly 14 days apart rose significantly as total template count increased. Across all healthy-donor time intervals, the beta-binomial model significantly lowered both the number of clones called differentially abundant and the false-positive rate. The binomial model flagged approximately 1.2 differentially abundant clones between technical replicates, compared with about 16.4 over roughly 2 weeks and 19 over about 4 weeks.

The chain was built from TRBV29-1 and TRBJ2-2, with 8 bases matching TRBD2. Sample: blood. This clonotype originated in a person aged 18 to 75 in good health. The CDR3 reads as follows: CSVVGGRERERGTGELFF. The nucleotides are TGCAGCGTTGTTGGAGGGAGGGAGCGGGAGCGTGGCACCGGGGAGCTGTTTTTT.